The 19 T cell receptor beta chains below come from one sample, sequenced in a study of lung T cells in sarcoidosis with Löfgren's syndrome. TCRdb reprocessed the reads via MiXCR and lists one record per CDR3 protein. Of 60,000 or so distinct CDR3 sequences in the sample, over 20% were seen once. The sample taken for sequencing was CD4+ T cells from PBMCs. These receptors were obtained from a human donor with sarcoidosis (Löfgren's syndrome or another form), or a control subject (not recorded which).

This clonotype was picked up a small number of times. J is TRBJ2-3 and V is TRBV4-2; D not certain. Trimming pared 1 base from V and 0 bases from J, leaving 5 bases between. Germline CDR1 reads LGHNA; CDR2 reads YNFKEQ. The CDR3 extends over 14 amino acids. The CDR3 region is CASSQAVSTDTQYF. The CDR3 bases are TGTGCCAGCAGCCAAGCCGTGAGCACAGATACGCAGTATTTT.

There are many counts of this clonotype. In nucleotides, the CDR3 is TGCAGTGCTAGGGGACAGGCGGTTAGGGAGGCTGAAGCTTTCTTT. Encoded protein: CSARGQAVREAEAFF. This chain links TRBV20-1 with TRBJ1-1; 8 nucleotides match TRBD1. With V trimmed by 3 bases and J by 6 bases, 12 bases remained unmatched. The CDR3 runs to 15 residues. Germline-derived CDR1 and CDR2 are DFQATT and SNEGSKA (reference sequence).

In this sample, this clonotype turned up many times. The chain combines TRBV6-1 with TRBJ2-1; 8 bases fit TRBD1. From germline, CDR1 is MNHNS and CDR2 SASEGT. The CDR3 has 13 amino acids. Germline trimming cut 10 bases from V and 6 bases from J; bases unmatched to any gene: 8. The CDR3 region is CAISDRASNEQFF. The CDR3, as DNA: TGTGCCATCTCGGACAGGGCGTCCAATGAGCAGTTCTTC.

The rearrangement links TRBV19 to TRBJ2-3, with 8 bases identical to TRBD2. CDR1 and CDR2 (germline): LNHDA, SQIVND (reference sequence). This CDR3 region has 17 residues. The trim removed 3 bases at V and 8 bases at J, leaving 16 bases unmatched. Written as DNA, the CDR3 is TGTGCCAGTAGTATCGGTGTGCGGAGCGCGGGAGGAGGTACGCAGTATTTT. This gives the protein CASSIGVRSAGGGTQYF.

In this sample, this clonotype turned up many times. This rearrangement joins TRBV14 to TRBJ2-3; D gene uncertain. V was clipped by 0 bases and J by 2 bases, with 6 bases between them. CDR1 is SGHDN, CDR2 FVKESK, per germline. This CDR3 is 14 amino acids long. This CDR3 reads CASSQDLHTDTQYF. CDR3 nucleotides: TGTGCCAGCAGCCAAGACCTTCACACAGATACGCAGTATTTT.

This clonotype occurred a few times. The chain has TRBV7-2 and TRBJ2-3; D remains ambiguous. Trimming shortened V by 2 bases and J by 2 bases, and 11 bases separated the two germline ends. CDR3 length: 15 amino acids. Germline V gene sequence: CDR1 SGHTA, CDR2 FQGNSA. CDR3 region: CASSLSGLFTDTQYF. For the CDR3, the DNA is TGTGCCAGCAGCTTAAGTGGGCTATTCACAGATACGCAGTATTTT. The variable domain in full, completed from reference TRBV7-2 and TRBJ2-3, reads GAGVSQSPSNKVTEKGKDVELRCDPISGHTALYWYRQSLGQGLEFLIYFQGNSAPDKSGLPSDRFSAERTGGSVSTLTIQRTQQEDSAVYLCASSLSGLFTDTQYFGPGTRLTVL.

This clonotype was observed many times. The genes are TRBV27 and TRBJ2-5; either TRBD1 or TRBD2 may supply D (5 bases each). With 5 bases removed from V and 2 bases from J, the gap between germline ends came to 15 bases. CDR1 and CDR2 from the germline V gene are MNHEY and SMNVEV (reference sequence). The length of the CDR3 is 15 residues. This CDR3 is CASSLGRLGQETQYF. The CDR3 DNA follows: TGTGCCAGCAGTCTGGGACGTCTAGGTCAAGAGACCCAGTACTTC.

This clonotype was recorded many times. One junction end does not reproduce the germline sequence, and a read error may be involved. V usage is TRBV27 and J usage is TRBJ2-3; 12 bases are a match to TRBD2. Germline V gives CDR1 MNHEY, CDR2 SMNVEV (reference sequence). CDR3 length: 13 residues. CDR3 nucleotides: TGTGCCAGCAGTGACATCCTAGCGGGAGGGGAGAATTTT. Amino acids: CASSDILAGGENF.

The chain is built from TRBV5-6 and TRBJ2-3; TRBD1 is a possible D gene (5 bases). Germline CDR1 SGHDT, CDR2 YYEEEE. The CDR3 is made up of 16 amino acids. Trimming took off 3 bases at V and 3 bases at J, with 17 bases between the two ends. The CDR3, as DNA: TGTGCCAGCAGCTCCCCTACGGCAGGGAAAACAGATACGCAGTATTTT. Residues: CASSSPTAGKTDTQYF.

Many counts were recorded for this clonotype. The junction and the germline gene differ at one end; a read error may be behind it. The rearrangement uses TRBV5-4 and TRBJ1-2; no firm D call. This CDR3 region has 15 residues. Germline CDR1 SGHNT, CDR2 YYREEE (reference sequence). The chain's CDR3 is CASSFEGRRVAAPAF. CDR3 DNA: TGTGCCAGCAGCTTTGAAGGACGGAGGGTGGCGGCCCCTGCCTTC.

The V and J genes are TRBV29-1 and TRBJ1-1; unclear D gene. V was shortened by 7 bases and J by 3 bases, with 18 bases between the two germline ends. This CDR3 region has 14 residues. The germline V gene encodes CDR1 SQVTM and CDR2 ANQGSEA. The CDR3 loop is CSASLSGAYTEAFF. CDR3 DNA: TGCAGCGCTAGCCTATCAGGCGCTTACACTGAAGCTTTCTTT. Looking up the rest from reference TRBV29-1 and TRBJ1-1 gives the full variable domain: SAVISQKPSRDICQRGTSLTIQCQVDSQVTMMFWYRQQPGQSLTLIATANQGSEATYESGFVIDKFPISRPNLTFSTLTVSNMSPEDSSIYLCSASLSGAYTEAFFGQGTRLTVV.

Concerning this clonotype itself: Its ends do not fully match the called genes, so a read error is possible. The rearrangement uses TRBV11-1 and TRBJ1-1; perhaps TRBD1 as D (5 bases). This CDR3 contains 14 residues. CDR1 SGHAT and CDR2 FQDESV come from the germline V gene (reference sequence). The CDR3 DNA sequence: TGTGCCAGTAGCTTAACACAGGAAGTGACTGAAGCTTTCTTT. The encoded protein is CASSLTQEVTEAFF.

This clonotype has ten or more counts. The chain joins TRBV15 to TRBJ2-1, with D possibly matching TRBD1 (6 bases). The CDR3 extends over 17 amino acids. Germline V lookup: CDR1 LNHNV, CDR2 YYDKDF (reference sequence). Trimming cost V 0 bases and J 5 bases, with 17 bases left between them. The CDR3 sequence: CATSRDVGTRKHNEQFF. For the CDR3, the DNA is TGTGCCACCAGCAGAGATGTCGGGACACGAAAACACAATGAGCAGTTCTTC.

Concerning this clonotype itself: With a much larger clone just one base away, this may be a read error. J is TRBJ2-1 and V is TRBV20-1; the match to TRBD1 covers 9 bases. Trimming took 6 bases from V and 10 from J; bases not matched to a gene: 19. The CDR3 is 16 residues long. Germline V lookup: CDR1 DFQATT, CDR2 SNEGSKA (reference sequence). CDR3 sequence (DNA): TGCAGTGCCCCCTACTTCGGGACAGGGTACAATGTGGAGCAGTTCTTC. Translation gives CSAPYFGTGYNVEQFF.

The CDR3 nucleotides read TGTGCCAGCAGCATCGGGACCGGCTCACCCCTCCACTTT. It codes for CASSIGTGSPLHF. V gene TRBV11-3 combines with J gene TRBJ1-6, with D tentatively TRBD1 (5 bases). Germline loops: CDR1 SGHNT, CDR2 YENEEA. Trimming cost V 5 bases and J 10 bases, with 12 bases left between them. The length of the CDR3 is 13 residues.

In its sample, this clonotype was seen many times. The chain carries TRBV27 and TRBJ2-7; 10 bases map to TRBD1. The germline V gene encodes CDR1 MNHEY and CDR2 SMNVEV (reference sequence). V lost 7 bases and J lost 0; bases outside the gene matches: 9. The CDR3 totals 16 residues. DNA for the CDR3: TGTGCCAGCAAATCCTCCGGGACAGGGGTCTCCTACGAGCAGTACTTC. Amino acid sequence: CASKSSGTGVSYEQYF.

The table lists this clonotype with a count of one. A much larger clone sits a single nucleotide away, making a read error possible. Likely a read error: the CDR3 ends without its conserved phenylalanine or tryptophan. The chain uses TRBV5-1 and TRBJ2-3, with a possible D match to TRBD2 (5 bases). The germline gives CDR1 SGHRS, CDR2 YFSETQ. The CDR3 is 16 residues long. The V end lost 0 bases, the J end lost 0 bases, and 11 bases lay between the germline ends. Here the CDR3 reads CASSLETRRSTDTQYS. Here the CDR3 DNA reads TGCGCCAGCAGCTTGGAAACTAGGAGAAGCACAGATACGCAGTATTCT.

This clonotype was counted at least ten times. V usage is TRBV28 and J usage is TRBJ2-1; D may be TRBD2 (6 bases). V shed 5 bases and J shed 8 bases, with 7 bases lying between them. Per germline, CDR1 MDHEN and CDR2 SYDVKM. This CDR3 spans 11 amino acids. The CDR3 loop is CASSVADEQFF. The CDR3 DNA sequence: TGTGCCAGCAGTGTAGCGGATGAGCAGTTCTTC.

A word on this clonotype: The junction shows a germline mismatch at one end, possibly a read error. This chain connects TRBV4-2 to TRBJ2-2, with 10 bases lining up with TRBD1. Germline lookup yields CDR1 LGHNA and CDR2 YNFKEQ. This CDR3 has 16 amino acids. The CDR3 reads CASRLQPGQGTGELSF. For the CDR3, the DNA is TGTGCCAGCAGACTTCAACCGGGACAGGGGACCGGGGAGCTGTCTTTT.